The clone carrying this T cell receptor (beta chain) was recorded at least ten times. TCR beta CDR3 region amplification was performed from RNA transcripts. The HTBI primer set was used in a first-round RT-PCR of the TCR CDR3. Each CDR3 protein gets one entry after TCRdb re-called the multiplex PCR reads with MiXCR. The sample carries hundreds of thousands of distinct CDR3 sequences, 38% recorded once. The CDR3 runs 13 residues. V dropped 3 bases and J dropped 7; count of bases not matched to a gene: 4. Germline V lookup: CDR1 SGDLS, CDR2 YYNGEE. This sample stems from a study of T cells in Graves' hyperthyroidism and ophthalmopathy. Whole-study context: Peripheral blood specimens were obtained at initial diagnosis, prior to any treatment.

The hyperthyroidism patients had all been newly diagnosed, and their disease duration was under 2 months. Their ages ranged from 18 to 65 years. Exclusion of a patient resulted from uncontrolled infection, other autoimmune disease, pregnancy or lactation. J is TRBJ1-5 and V is TRBV9; 7 positions match TRBD1. The source material was blood. The sequence was obtained from a man younger than 35 with Graves' hyperthyroidism. CDR3 residues: CASSGEGQQPQHF. DNA for the CDR3: TGTGCCAGCAGCGGGGAGGGACAGCAGCCCCAGCATTTT.